This is a list of T cell receptor beta chains from one sample in a study of identical twins. TCRdb processed the 5' RACE reads anew with MiXCR; each CDR3 protein has one entry. The sample contains hundreds of thousands of distinct CDR3 sequences, approximately 9% of which appear only once. These data were also reused for a study on yellow fever vaccine responses in identical twins.

The sample taken for sequencing was PBMCs. The source is a woman aged 18-29 years in good health. CDR3s include the opening cysteine and the closing phenylalanine or tryptophan. The D gene is left open where the match is weak. A clone size is listed for some rows: how often the clone was seen (once, few, many), or a class if it is expanded.

J gene,D gene,clone size,V gene,CDR3 DNA,CDR3 protein
TRBJ1-2,-,-,TRBV9,TGTGCCAGCAGCGTAGCTACGGGGCTAAACTATGGCTACACCTTC,CASSVATGLNYGYTF
TRBJ2-5,TRBD2,few,TRBV29-1,TGCAGCGTGTTTAGCGGGGGACAAGAGACCCAGTACTTC,CSVFSGGQETQYF
TRBJ2-1,TRBD2,few,TRBV4-1,TGCGCCAGCAGCCAAGATCCCGTCACGGGAGGGCGGTTCTTC,CASSQDPVTGGRFF
TRBJ2-7,TRBD2,-,TRBV4-1,TGCGCCAGCAGCGCGCCCGGGAGGAGGTACGACGAGCAGTACTTC,CASSAPGRRYDEQYF
TRBJ2-7,-,many,TRBV20-1,TGCAGTGCTAAATCAACTTCATTCACCTACGAGCAGTACTTC,CSAKSTSFTYEQYF
TRBJ2-5,-,-,TRBV14,TGTGCCAGCAGCCAAGATCGGGTTAGCTTTGAGACCCAGTACTTC,CASSQDRVSFETQYF
TRBJ2-3,-,few,TRBV6-5,TGTGCCACCATTAAGAGGGGGGGAACTAGCACAGATACGCAGTATTTT,CATIKRGGTSTDTQYF
TRBJ2-7,-,few,TRBV20-1,TGCAGTGTTTTTGATAGCGGCCCCTACGAGCAGTACTTC,CSVFDSGPYEQYF
TRBJ2-1,-,-,TRBV21-1,TGTGCCAGCAGCCTTGGGGGGGCAGGTAATCCCAATGAGCAGTTCTTC,CASSLGGAGNPNEQFF
TRBJ2-7,-,few,TRBV15,TGTGCCACCAGCAGAGAATCCGGGAACTCCTACGAGCAGTACTTC,CATSRESGNSYEQYF
TRBJ1-6,-,few,TRBV6-1,TGTGCCAGCAGGGCGGGTTCGAATTCACCCCTCCACTTT,CASRAGSNSPLHF
TRBJ2-1,TRBD2,few,TRBV28,TGTGCCAGCAGTCGCCCCCCCGGAGCGGGGGCCTACAATGAGCAGTTCTTC,CASSRPPGAGAYNEQFF
TRBJ2-1,-,-,TRBV20-1,TGCAGTGCTAGTCCCCCGACTCTTAATGAGCAGTTCTTC,CSASPPTLNEQFF
TRBJ2-6,-,-,TRBV21-1,TGTGCCAGCACTACCCTTGGAAGGAGGGTCTCTGGGGCCAACGTCCTGACTTTC,CASTTLGRRVSGANVLTF
TRBJ1-5,TRBD1,-,TRBV6-2/TRBV6-3,TGTGCCAGCAGTCGGGGACAGATTAGCAATCAGCCCCAGCATTTT,CASSRGQISNQPQHF
TRBJ2-2,-,few,TRBV2,TGTGCCAGCAGTCGGGGGACGCCCTCGGAGCTGTTTTTT,CASSRGTPSELFF
TRBJ2-2,TRBD2,-,TRBV20-1,TGCAGTGCTAGAGATCTAGTAGGACTAGCGGGAACGAACACCGGGGAGCTGTTTTTT,CSARDLVGLAGTNTGELFF
TRBJ2-1,-,-,TRBV11-2,TGTGCCAGCACTAATACGGGGAGCTCCTACAATGAGCAGTTCTTC,CASTNTGSSYNEQFF
TRBJ2-7,-,few,TRBV6-5,TGTGCCAGCAGTTACCCCCTCGGGCCACAACCAACCTACGAGCAGTACTTC,CASSYPLGPQPTYEQYF
TRBJ2-1,-,few,TRBV7-9,TGTGCCAGCAGCTTAATCCGCGGGGCCAATGAGCAGTTCTTC,CASSLIRGANEQFF
TRBJ2-1,-,-,TRBV7-2,TGTGCCAGCAGCTTGGGACGAGGACTACCCTCCTACAATGAGCAGTTCTTC,CASSLGRGLPSYNEQFF
TRBJ1-1,-,many,TRBV12-3/TRBV12-4,TGTGCCAGCTCCATCGGGACATTGGCTGAAGCTTTCTTT,CASSIGTLAEAFF
TRBJ1-1,TRBD1,few,TRBV7-2,TGTGCCAGCAGCTTAATCCAGGGGGGGATGGCTTTCTTT,CASSLIQGGMAFF
TRBJ2-3,-,-,TRBV28,TGTGCCAGCAGTTTATTTAGGCAACTCACAGATACGCAGTATTTT,CASSLFRQLTDTQYF
TRBJ1-2,-,-,TRBV29-1,TGCAGCGTTGCAAAAAAGGGCGGTAACTATGGCTACACCTTC,CSVAKKGGNYGYTF
TRBJ2-5,-,-,TRBV7-9,TGTGCCAGCAGCCCGTCCCGGATCCAAGAGACCCAGTACTTC,CASSPSRIQETQYF
TRBJ1-2,-,many,TRBV11-2,TGTGCCAGCAGCTTATTTGGGGGCGGTGGCTACACCTTC,CASSLFGGGGYTF
TRBJ2-1,TRBD2,-,TRBV29-1,TGCAGCGTTGGAGGGGGACTAGCGGGAAAGAAGTCCTACAATGAGCAGTTCTTC,CSVGGGLAGKKSYNEQFF
TRBJ2-7,-,few,TRBV5-1,TGCGCCAGCATGGGACCCCTGGGGCTCTACGAGCAGTACTTC,CASMGPLGLYEQYF
TRBJ2-1,TRBD2,-,TRBV20-1,TGCAGTGCTATGGTAGCGGGAAAGTTCTTC,CSAMVAGKFF
TRBJ2-7,TRBD1,many,TRBV12-3/TRBV12-4,TGTGCCAGCAGCGGAACAGGGACAGGGTACGAGCAGTACTTC,CASSGTGTGYEQYF
TRBJ1-1,TRBD1,-,TRBV20-1,TGCAGTGCTAGAGCCGGGACAGGGAACACTGAAGCTTTCTTT,CSARAGTGNTEAFF
TRBJ1-1,-,-,TRBV7-2,TGTGCCAGCAGTCGTGGGGGGCGCGGGATGAACACTGAAGCTTTCTTT,CASSRGGRGMNTEAFF
TRBJ2-1,-,few,TRBV6-1,TGTGCCAGCAGTCAGGGCCAAGGGGCTTTCTACAATGAGCAGTTCTTC,CASSQGQGAFYNEQFF
TRBJ2-3,-,many,TRBV5-1,TGCGCCAGCGCTGGGGGGGCCTCGACAGATACGCAGTATTTT,CASAGGASTDTQYF
TRBJ2-3,-,few,TRBV10-3,TGTGCCATCAGGGAGACAGGTTTCACAGATACGCAGTATTTT,CAIRETGFTDTQYF
TRBJ2-1,TRBD1,few,TRBV7-8,TGTGCCAGCAGCGACCGGGACAGCCTGTCCAATGAGCAGTTCTTC,CASSDRDSLSNEQFF
TRBJ2-5,TRBD2,-,TRBV7-2,TGTGCCAGCAGCCCCGTAGCGGGGGGGCCAGGGGAGACCCAGTACTTC,CASSPVAGGPGETQYF
TRBJ2-7,TRBD2,-,TRBV7-2,TGTGCCAGCAGCTGGGGACTAGCGGGAGGGCCCTACGAGCAGTACTTC,CASSWGLAGGPYEQYF
TRBJ1-2,-,few,TRBV7-6,TGTGCCAGCAGCCTGAGAGACAGGAGTAACTATGGCTACACCTTC,CASSLRDRSNYGYTF
TRBJ2-6,-,few,TRBV6-1,TGTGCCAGCAGTAGACGGACAGCCTACTCTGGGGCCAACGTCCTGACTTTC,CASSRRTAYSGANVLTF
TRBJ2-7,-,once,TRBV12-3/TRBV12-4,TGTGCCAGCAGGCTAACAGGACCGGGCGAGCAGTACTTC,CASRLTGPGEQYF
TRBJ1-2,-,-,TRBV20-1,TGCAGTGCTTCCCCCGAATTCGGGGATCACTATGGCTACACCTTC,CSASPEFGDHYGYTF